The 2 T cell receptor beta chains reported below all come from one sample, sequenced in a study of blood T cell repertoires in COVID-19. Clones were read by immunoSEQ multiplex PCR, and TCRdb kept only the in-frame ones, dropping some. The sample shows approximately 68,000 clones, roughly 88% of them seen only once. The sequencing input was peripheral blood. The receptors derive from a man aged 65 to 85 with active or convalescent COVID-19.

This clone was observed a handful of times. The chain links TRBV27 to TRBJ2-3; maybe TRBD2 (5 bases). This CDR3 region has 17 residues. V gave up 0 bases and J gave up 3 bases, with 16 bases separating them. CDR1 and CDR2 (germline): MNHEY, SMNVEV (reference sequence). Here the CDR3 DNA reads TGTGCCAGCAGTTTATCTCGATCCGGGGTTGGGACAGATACGCAGTATTTT. It is translated as CASSLSRSGVGTDTQYF.

The chain carries TRBV5-1 and TRBJ2-5; 10 nucleotides align to TRBD1. V gave up 4 bases and J gave up 7 bases; unmatched junction bases: 10. The CDR3 extends over 15 amino acids. CDR1 is SGHRS, CDR2 YFSETQ, per germline. CDR3 DNA: TGCGCCAGCAGCCTAAGCGGGACAGGGGTAGGGACCCAGTACTTC. It encodes CASSLSGTGVGTQYF.